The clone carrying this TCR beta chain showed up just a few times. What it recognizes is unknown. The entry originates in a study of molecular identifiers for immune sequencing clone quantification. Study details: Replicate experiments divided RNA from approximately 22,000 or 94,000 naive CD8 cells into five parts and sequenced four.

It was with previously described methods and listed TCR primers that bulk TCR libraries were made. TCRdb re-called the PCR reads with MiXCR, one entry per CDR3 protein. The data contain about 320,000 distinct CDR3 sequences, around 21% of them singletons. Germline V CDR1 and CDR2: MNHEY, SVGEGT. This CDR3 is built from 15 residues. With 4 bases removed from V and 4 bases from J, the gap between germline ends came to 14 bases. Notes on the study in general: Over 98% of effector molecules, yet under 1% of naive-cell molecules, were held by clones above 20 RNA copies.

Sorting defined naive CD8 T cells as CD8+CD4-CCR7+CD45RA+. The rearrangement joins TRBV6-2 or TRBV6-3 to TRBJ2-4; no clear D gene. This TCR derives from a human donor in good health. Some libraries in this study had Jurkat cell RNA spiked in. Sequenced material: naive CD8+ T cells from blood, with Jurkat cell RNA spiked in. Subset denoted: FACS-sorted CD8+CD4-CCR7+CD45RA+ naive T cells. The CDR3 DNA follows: TGTGCCAGCAGTTCCCTAGATTTTACAAAAAACATTCAGTACTTC. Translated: CASSSLDFTKNIQYF.